This T cell receptor (beta chain) was recovered during a study of T cell responses to AZD1222 COVID-19 vaccine. Study outcomes and limitations: Reports indicate that nearly half of spike-specific TCRs are directed at unmutated variant regions. White British ancestry dominated among donors, who included more females, and clonal diversity was possibly underestimated.

Using immunoSEQ multiplex PCR, the repertoire was profiled, and TCRdb retains in-frame clones only, with some absent. The repertoire consists of 130,000 to 150,000 clones, with about nine tenths occurring once and the leading ten covering about 15%. About this clone: Its target is not known.

Germline loops: CDR1 SGHRS, CDR2 YFSETQ. V lost 0 bases and J lost 7; bases outside the gene matches: 13. The CDR3 is 18 amino acids. The receptor was derived from an adult in good health. The input for sequencing was peripheral blood, taken on day 0 of AZD1222 vaccination. The chain is built from TRBV5-1 and TRBJ2-1; 10 nucleotides agree with TRBD2. This CDR3 is CASSLEMRASGGGNEQFF. The CDR3 coding sequence is TGCGCCAGCAGCTTGGAAATGCGGGCTAGCGGGGGCGGGAATGAGCAGTTCTTC.